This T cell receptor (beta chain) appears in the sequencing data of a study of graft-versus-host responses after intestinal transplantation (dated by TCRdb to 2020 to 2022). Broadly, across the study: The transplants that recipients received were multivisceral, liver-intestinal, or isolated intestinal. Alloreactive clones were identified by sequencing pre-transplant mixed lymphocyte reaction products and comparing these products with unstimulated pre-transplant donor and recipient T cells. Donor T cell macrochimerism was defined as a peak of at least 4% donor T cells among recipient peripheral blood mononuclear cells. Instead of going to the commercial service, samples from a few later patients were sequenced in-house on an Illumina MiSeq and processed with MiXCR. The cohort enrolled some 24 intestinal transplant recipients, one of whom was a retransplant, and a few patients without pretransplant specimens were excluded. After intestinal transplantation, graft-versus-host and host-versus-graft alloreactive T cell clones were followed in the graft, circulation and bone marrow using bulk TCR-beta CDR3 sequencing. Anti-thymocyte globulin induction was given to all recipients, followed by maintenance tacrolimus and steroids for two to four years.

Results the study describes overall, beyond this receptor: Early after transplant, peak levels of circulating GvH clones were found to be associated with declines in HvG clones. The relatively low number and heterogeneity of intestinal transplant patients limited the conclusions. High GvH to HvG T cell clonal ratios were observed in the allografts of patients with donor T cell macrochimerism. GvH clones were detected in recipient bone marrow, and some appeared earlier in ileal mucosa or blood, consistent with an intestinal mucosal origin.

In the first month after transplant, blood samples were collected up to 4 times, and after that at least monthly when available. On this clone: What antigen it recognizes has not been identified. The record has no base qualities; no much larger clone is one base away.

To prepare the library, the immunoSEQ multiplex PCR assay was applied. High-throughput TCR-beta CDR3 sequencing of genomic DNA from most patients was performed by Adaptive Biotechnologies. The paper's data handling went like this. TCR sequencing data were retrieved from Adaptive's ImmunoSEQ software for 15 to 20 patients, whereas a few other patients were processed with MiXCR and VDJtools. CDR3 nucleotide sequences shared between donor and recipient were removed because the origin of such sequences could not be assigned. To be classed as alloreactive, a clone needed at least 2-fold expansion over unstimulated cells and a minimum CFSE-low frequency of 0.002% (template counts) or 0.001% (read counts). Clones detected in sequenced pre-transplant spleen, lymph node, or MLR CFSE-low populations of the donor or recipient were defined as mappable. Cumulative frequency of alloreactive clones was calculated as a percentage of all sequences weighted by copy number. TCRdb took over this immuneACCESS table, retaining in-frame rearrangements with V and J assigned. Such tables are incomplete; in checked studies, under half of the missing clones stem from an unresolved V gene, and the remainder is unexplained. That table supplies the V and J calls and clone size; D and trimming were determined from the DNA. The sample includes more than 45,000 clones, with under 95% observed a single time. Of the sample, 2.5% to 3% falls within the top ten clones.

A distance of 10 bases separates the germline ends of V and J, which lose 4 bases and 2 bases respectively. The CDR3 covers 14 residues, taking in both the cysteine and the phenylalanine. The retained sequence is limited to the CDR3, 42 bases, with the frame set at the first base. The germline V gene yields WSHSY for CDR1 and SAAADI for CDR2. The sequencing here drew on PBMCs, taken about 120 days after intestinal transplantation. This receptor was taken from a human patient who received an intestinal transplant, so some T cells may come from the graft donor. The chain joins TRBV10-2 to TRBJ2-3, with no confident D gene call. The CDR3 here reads CASSVVAVTDTQYF. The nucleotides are TGCGCCAGCAGTGTCGTGGCAGTCACAGATACGCAGTATTTT.